This section outlines one T cell receptor (beta chain) sequence together with its context. As originally analysed: Using reference gene primer amplification, nucleated cell counts were estimated. The protocol was immunoSEQ multiplex PCR, while the TCRdb copy is restricted to in-frame clones and leaves out a portion. The D gene and trimming were derived from the DNA, and the V and J assignments and clone size from that table. The sample lists over 100,000 clones, around 83% occurring once. Looked up from germline, CDR1 is LGHDT and CDR2 is YNNKEL (reference sequence). V was shortened by 2 bases and J by 2 bases, with 13 bases between the two germline ends. The CDR3 is 17 residues long. The sample comes from a study of blood T cell repertoires in COVID-19. About the study: The samples span acute and convalescent COVID-19 from the United States, Italy and Spain. Nucleic acid was either cDNA or gDNA, and it came from T cells, B-cell-depleted T cells, or PBMCs.

Sequencing was carried out using peripheral blood. The chain couples TRBV3-1 (or the pseudogene TRBV3-2) to TRBJ2-6; no firm D call. The source is a woman at least 80 years old with active or convalescent COVID-19. The CDR3 nucleotides are TGTGCCAGCAGCCAAAATTACAGAGCCGCTGGGGCCAACGTCCTGACTTTC. Translated: CASSQNYRAAGANVLTF.